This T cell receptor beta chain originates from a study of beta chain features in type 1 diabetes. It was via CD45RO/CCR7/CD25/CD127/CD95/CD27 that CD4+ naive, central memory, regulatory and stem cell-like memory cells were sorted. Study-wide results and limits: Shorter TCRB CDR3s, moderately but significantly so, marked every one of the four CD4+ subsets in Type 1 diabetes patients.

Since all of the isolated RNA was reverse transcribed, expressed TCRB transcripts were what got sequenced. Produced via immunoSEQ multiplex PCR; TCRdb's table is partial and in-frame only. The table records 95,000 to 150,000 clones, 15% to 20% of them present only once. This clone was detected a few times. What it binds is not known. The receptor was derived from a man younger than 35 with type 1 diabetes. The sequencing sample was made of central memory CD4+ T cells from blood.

DNA of the CDR3: TGTGCCAGCTCACCCCTAGGAGGAAGTCAGCCCCAGCATTTT. Residues: CASSPLGGSQPQHF. This sequence joins TRBV18 and TRBJ1-5, with D unresolved. Germline lookup yields CDR1 KGHSH and CDR2 LQKENI. The V gene lost 3 bases and the J gene lost 6 bases, with 12 bases spanning the gap. This CDR3 contains 14 residues.